Below are 9 T cell receptor beta chains sequenced from a single sample in a study of CD8+ T cells in alopecia areata. RNA was isolated and reverse transcribed to cDNA, the sequencing template. Profiled with immunoSEQ multiplex PCR; TCRdb holds only in-frame clones, not every one. The sample holds over 60,000 clones, roughly 50% seen once. Specified treatment: oral pan-JAK inhibitor, 5-10 mg twice daily. Source: CD8+ T cells sorted from blood, taken between weeks 36 and 40, from a patient treated with tofacitinib. These TCRs come from a human donor with alopecia areata.

This clone was observed a few times. This chain connects TRBV30 to TRBJ1-2, with D possibly matching TRBD1 (5 bases). V was trimmed by 7 bases and J by 4 bases, leaving 19 bases between them. Germline V gene data show CDR1 as GTSNPN and CDR2 as SVGIG (reference sequence). This CDR3 comprises 14 residues. The DNA for the CDR3 is TGTGCCTATCCCAGGTCAGGGACCGCCTATGGCTACACCTTC. This sequence encodes CAYPRSGTAYGYTF.

The chain couples TRBV29-1 to TRBJ2-2, with D unresolved. The V and J ends lost 6 bases and 7 bases respectively, with 15 bases between them. The germline V gene has CDR1 SQVTM and CDR2 ANQGSEA. CDR3 length equals 13 residues. CDR3 sequence: CSVFMVKGGELFF. The CDR3 nucleotides are TGCAGCGTCTTTATGGTTAAAGGCGGGGAGCTGTTTTTT.

This sequence joins TRBV9 and TRBJ2-7, with D unclear. The V end was cut by 0 bases, the J end by 2 bases, with 9 bases between. From germline, CDR1 is SGDLS and CDR2 YYNGEE. The CDR3 extends over 14 amino acids. The CDR3 nucleotides are TGTGCCAGCAGCGTAGGCGGTCAGGCCTACGAGCAGTACTTC. Protein: CASSVGGQAYEQYF.

This clone was detected only a few times. The genes are TRBV9 and TRBJ2-1; 9 bases map to TRBD2. Looked up from germline, CDR1 is SGDLS and CDR2 is YYNGEE. The V and J ends lost 2 bases and 0 bases, in that order; junction bases with no gene match: 0. The CDR3 runs to 15 residues. For the CDR3, the DNA is TGTGCCAGCAGCGTTAGCGGGAGCTCCTACAATGAGCAGTTCTTC. Amino acid sequence: CASSVSGSSYNEQFF.

The gene calls are TRBV29-1 and TRBJ1-2, with 10 positions matching TRBD1. The V gene's germline CDR1 is SQVTM and CDR2 ANQGSEA. V dropped 7 bases and J dropped 1; count of bases not matched to a gene: 6. This CDR3 contains 14 residues. Here the CDR3 DNA reads TGCAGCGCAGCGACAGGGGGCGTTAACTATGGCTACACCTTC. Translated, it gives CSAATGGVNYGYTF. Variable domain in full (rest from reference TRBV29-1 and TRBJ1-2): SAVISQKPSRDICQRGTSLTIQCQVDSQVTMMFWYRQQPGQSLTLIATANQGSEATYESGFVIDKFPISRPNLTFSTLTVSNMSPEDSSIYLCSAATGGVNYGYTFGSGTRLTVV.

The chain is built from TRBV18 and TRBJ1-1, with D unresolved. V gave up 6 bases and J gave up 2 bases, with 16 bases separating them. Germline lookup yields CDR1 KGHSH and CDR2 LQKENI. The length of the CDR3 is 15 residues. Here the CDR3 DNA reads TGTGCCAGCTCCAACCGGGGAGACTTTAACACTGAAGCTTTCTTT. Amino acid sequence: CASSNRGDFNTEAFF.

This clone has only a few counts. The chain recombines TRBV27 with TRBJ2-2, with D possibly being TRBD2 (5 bases). Between the trimmed V and J ends, which lost 8 bases and 6 bases, there was a span of 10 bases. CDR1 is MNHEY and CDR2 is SMNVEV in the germline V gene (reference sequence). This CDR3 is 12 amino acids long. The CDR3 DNA follows: TGTGCCAGCCACCGGGGTGCCGGGGAGCTGTTTTTT. It translates to CASHRGAGELFF.

This clone was seen more than once but under ten times. The chain employs TRBV29-1 and TRBJ2-3; D possibly matches TRBD1 or TRBD2 (5 bases each). Looked up from germline, CDR1 is SQVTM and CDR2 is ANQGSEA. There are 10 residues in the CDR3. V shed 8 bases and J shed 6 bases, with 9 bases lying between them. The CDR3 loop is CSSGTDTQYF. The CDR3 DNA follows: TGCAGCTCCGGGACGGATACGCAGTATTTT.

The rearrangement links TRBV30 to TRBJ2-1; D remains unclear. Trimming removed 2 bases at V and 5 bases at J, with 19 bases between. CDR1 and CDR2 (germline): GTSNPN, SVGIG (reference sequence). The CDR3 covers 16 residues. DNA for the CDR3: TGTGCCTGGAGTCCACAGACTCGCCTCCAAGACAATGAGCAGTTCTTC. Its translation: CAWSPQTRLQDNEQFF.